This T cell receptor (beta chain) was sequenced for a study of a mutant IDH1 vaccine in newly diagnosed glioma. Study-wide findings and caveats: Vaccination elicited immune responses in roughly 92% of patients. There seemed to be no relation between pseudoprogression and changes in top peripheral T cell clonotypes.

Profiled with immunoSEQ multiplex PCR; TCRdb holds only in-frame clones, not every one. Altogether 40,000 or so clones are present, roughly 92% being singletons, with the ten largest covering over 15%. With regard to this clone: No antigen is known for it.

Specified time point: baseline, week 1 (first vaccination visit). Treatment in this sample: pre-vaccination baseline after standard-of-care therapy. CDR3 size: 15 residues. CDR1 and CDR2 (germline): SGHDT, YYEEEE. Trimming removed 4 bases from V and 1 base from J; junction bases left unmatched: 6. The TCR originated in a man younger than 30 with glioma. V usage is TRBV5-6 and J usage is TRBJ2-7; TRBD1 aligns across 9 bases. Sequencing used PBMCs, obtained from a glioma patient treated with radiotherapy, temozolomide or both. CDR3 amino acids: CASSGGQGLSYEQYF. The CDR3 DNA reads TGTGCCAGCAGCGGAGGACAGGGGCTTTCCTACGAGCAGTACTTC.